The 11 T cell receptor beta chains in this list originate from one sample, sequenced in a study of T cell responses to AZD1222 COVID-19 vaccine. The assay was immunoSEQ multiplex PCR, and TCRdb's table has in-frame clones only and misses some. This sample has some 150,000 clones; about 92% occur once, and the top ten carry under 3.5%. The sequences come from peripheral blood, collected 28 days after the second AZD1222 dose. The receptors were sampled from an adult who received the AZD1222 COVID-19 vaccine.

The rearrangement joins TRBV28 to TRBJ2-3, with 10 bases matching TRBD1. The V gene's germline CDR1 is MDHEN and CDR2 SYDVKM. The ends lost 3 bases at V and 9 bases at J; junction bases unmatched: 6. This CDR3 spans 14 amino acids. CDR3 DNA sequence: TGTGCCAGCAGTTTCCGGGACAGGGGAATGACGCAGTATTTT. Encoded protein: CASSFRDRGMTQYF.

This clone was observed a single time. The rearrangement links TRBV18 to TRBJ2-2; a possible D gene is TRBD2 (5 bases). From germline, CDR1 is KGHSH and CDR2 LQKENI. The ends were cut back, 2 bases at V and 1 base at J, with 8 bases in the middle. This CDR3 is built from 15 residues. CDR3 bases: TGTGCCAGCTCACCAGCGGGCCTGAACACCGGGGAGCTGTTTTTT. It is translated as CASSPAGLNTGELFF.

This sequence joins TRBV28 and TRBJ1-5, with a possible D match to TRBD1 (5 bases). Germline CDR1 reads MDHEN; CDR2 reads SYDVKM. V was shortened by 5 bases and J by 5 bases, with 13 bases between the two germline ends. The CDR3 runs 14 residues. CDR3 in amino acids: CASSPYAGHQPQHF. CDR3 coding DNA: TGTGCCAGCAGTCCCTACGCGGGACATCAGCCCCAGCATTTT.

V usage is TRBV6-6 and J usage is TRBJ1-5; weak D call: TRBD1 (6 bases). The CDR3 spans 15 residues. CDR1 MNHNY and CDR2 SVGAGI come from the germline V gene (reference sequence). V shed 5 bases and J shed 0 bases, with 11 bases lying between them. The CDR3 spells CASSPGQLSNQPQHF. The CDR3 coding sequence is TGTGCCAGCAGTCCCGGACAGCTTAGCAATCAGCCCCAGCATTTT.

This sequence joins TRBV6-5 and TRBJ2-7, with no clear D. V was cut by 5 bases and J by 4 bases, with 9 bases left in between. Germline V lookup: CDR1 MNHEY, CDR2 SVGAGI. This CDR3 region has 12 residues. This CDR3 reads CASSTGPYEQYF. In DNA form, the CDR3 reads TGTGCCAGCAGTACCGGGCCTTACGAGCAGTACTTC.

This chain connects TRBV5-5 to TRBJ2-7, with D unresolved. Germline loops: CDR1 SGHKS, CDR2 YYEKEE (reference sequence). The CDR3 consists of 15 residues. Trimming pared 4 bases from V and 0 bases from J, leaving 14 bases between. As DNA, the CDR3 is TGTGCCAGCAGCCTGGAAGGCCTCAGCTCCTACGAGCAGTACTTC. It specifies CASSLEGLSSYEQYF.

CDR3 bases: TGCGCCAGCAGCCAGGGGAGGGACTCCTACTACGAGCAGTACTTC. It yields the protein CASSQGRDSYYEQYF. The gene calls are TRBV4-3 and TRBJ2-7; 7 bases fit TRBD2. Trimming took 3 bases from V and 3 from J; bases not matched to a gene: 8. Germline lookup yields CDR1 LGHNA and CDR2 YSLEER. There are 15 residues in the CDR3.

This sequence joins TRBV2 and TRBJ1-2; perhaps TRBD1 as D (5 bases). The CDR3 is made up of 13 amino acids. The V end was cut by 4 bases, the J end by 7 bases, with 13 bases between. Per the germline V gene, CDR1 is SNHLY and CDR2 is FYNNEI. The CDR3, as DNA: TGTGCCAGCAGTGCGGGGGAGGCCGGTGGCTACACCTTC. Residues: CASSAGEAGGYTF. The entire variable domain, with the rest obtained from reference TRBV2 and TRBJ1-2, is as follows: EPEVTQTPSHQVTQMGQEVILRCVPISNHLYFYWYRQILGQKVEFLVSFYNNEISEKSEIFDDQFSVERPDGSNFTLKIRSTKLEDSAMYFCASSAGEAGGYTFGSGTRLTVV.

The chain joins TRBV11-2 to TRBJ2-5; 7 nucleotides line up with TRBD1. The J segment lost 3 bases and the V segment lost 3 bases, leaving 10 bases of the junction unmatched. Germline values: CDR1 SGHAT, CDR2 FQNNGV. The CDR3 is 16 residues long. The CDR3 region has the DNA TGTGCCAGCAGCTTTTACGAACAGGGGATCGAAGAGACCCAGTACTTC. It yields the protein CASSFYEQGIEETQYF.

The chain couples TRBV25-1 to TRBJ1-5; TRBD1 matches 7 bases. Germline V gene sequence: CDR1 MGHDK, CDR2 SYGVNS. The CDR3 runs 15 residues. Trimming removed 6 bases from V and 1 base from J; junction bases left unmatched: 6. CDR3 loop: CASSVAGGSNQPQHF. The CDR3, as DNA: TGTGCCAGCAGCGTCGCAGGGGGAAGCAATCAGCCCCAGCATTTT.

This chain uses TRBV28 with TRBJ2-4; D gene unclear. CDR1 and CDR2 from the germline V gene are MDHEN and SYDVKM. The CDR3 is made up of 12 amino acids. Deletions cut 5 bases from V and 4 bases from J, with 6 bases between. CDR3 region: CASSIEKNIQYF. The CDR3 coding sequence is TGTGCCAGCAGTATAGAAAAAAACATTCAGTACTTC.